These 25 T cell receptor beta chains were all obtained from the same sample, sequenced in a study of identical twins. From the 5' RACE reads, TCRdb called clonotypes with MiXCR, one entry per CDR3 protein. Of about 700,000 distinct CDR3 sequences listed, around 6% are singletons. The sequenced material came from naive T cells sorted from blood. Source of these receptors: a man between 18 and 35 years old in good health.

The sample holds many counts of this clonotype. V is TRBV20-1 and J is TRBJ2-3; a weak D match, TRBD2 (5 bases). Germline assignment: CDR1 DFQATT and CDR2 SNEGSKA (reference sequence). The length of the CDR3 is 15 residues. Between the trimmed V and J ends, which lost 5 bases and 4 bases, there was a span of 19 bases. The CDR3 nucleotides read TGCAGTGCTGCTGACCGCCCGGGGTGGGCAGATACGCAGTATTTT. Amino acids: CSAADRPGWADTQYF.

This clonotype was counted at least ten times. The chain uses TRBV20-1 and TRBJ2-3; 8 bases are a match to TRBD2. The V gene's germline CDR1 is DFQATT and CDR2 SNEGSKA (reference sequence). The CDR3 length is 18 residues. With 6 bases clipped from V and 0 bases from J, the junction kept 17 bases outside the gene matches. CDR3 DNA sequence: TGCAGTGCCGCCACAGACGGGAGCGGGGGCTCTAGCACAGATACGCAGTATTTT. Protein: CSAATDGSGGSSTDTQYF.

This clonotype has just a few counts. The chain uses TRBV6-1 and TRBJ2-1, with 12 bases that match TRBD2. Germline loops: CDR1 MNHNS, CDR2 SASEGT. Trimming took 8 bases from V and 9 from J; bases not matched to a gene: 8. CDR3 length equals 14 residues. DNA of the CDR3: TGTGCCAGCGGTCCGGGACTAGCGGGTTTTGAGCAGTTCTTC. Encoded protein: CASGPGLAGFEQFF.

Many counts were recorded for this clonotype. This chain uses TRBV12-3 or TRBV12-4 with TRBJ1-4, with 7 bases matching TRBD1. V shed 6 bases, J shed 7 bases, and the junction held 5 bases outside the gene matches. This CDR3 spans 13 amino acids. The CDR3 DNA is TGTGCCAGCAGACGACAGGGTTTTGAAAAACTGTTTTTT. Its translation: CASRRQGFEKLFF.

This clonotype was found a few times. The chain joins TRBV3-1 to TRBJ2-3; 9 bases align to TRBD2. The CDR3 is made up of 16 amino acids. Germline V gene lookup returns CDR1 LGHDT and CDR2 YNNKEL (reference sequence). The V segment lost 1 base and the J segment 5 bases; nucleotides outside the gene matches: 7. CDR3 bases: TGTGCCAGCAGCCAAGGCCTAGCGGGGCTGGGAGATACGCAGTATTTT. Translation gives CASSQGLAGLGDTQYF.

The V gene is TRBV5-1, the J gene TRBJ1-4; 8 bases line up with TRBD1. Germline V CDR1 and CDR2: SGHRS, YFSETQ. The CDR3 contains 13 residues. V lost 3 bases and J lost 7; bases outside the gene matches: 2. CDR3 bases: TGCGCCAGCAGCTCCGGGACAGGTGAAAAACTGTTTTTT. Translating gives CASSSGTGEKLFF. Complete variable domain (other parts from reference TRBV5-1 and TRBJ1-4): KAGVTQTPRYLIKTRGQQVTLSCSPISGHRSVSWYQQTPGQGLQFLFEYFSETQRNKGNFPGRFSGRQFSNSRSEMNVSTLELGDSALYLCASSSGTGEKLFFGSGTQLSVL.

This clonotype was picked up a small number of times. The CDR3 here is CASSQGTIQETQYF. Here the CDR3 DNA reads TGTGCCAGCAGCCAAGGGACAATACAAGAGACCCAGTACTTC. The V and J genes are TRBV4-2 and TRBJ2-5; D is perhaps TRBD1 (5 bases). The V gene lost 1 base and the J gene lost 2 bases, with 8 bases spanning the gap. The CDR3 is 14 amino acids. Germline-derived CDR1 and CDR2 are LGHNA and YNFKEQ.

This clonotype appeared many times. The chain carries TRBV20-1 and TRBJ2-2; D gene uncertain. The CDR3 spans 13 residues. V lost 0 bases and J lost 6, with 8 bases in between. Germline assignment: CDR1 DFQATT and CDR2 SNEGSKA (reference sequence). The CDR3 nucleotides are TGCAGTGCTAGAGATCTGGATGCCGGGGAGCTGTTTTTT. Amino acid sequence: CSARDLDAGELFF.

The CDR3 DNA sequence: TGTGCCACCAGCAGGCGACAGGACTATGGCTACACCTTC. It codes for CATSRRQDYGYTF. The V call is TRBV15, the J call TRBJ1-2, with TRBD1 as a possible D gene (6 bases). Trimming took 3 bases from V and 3 from J, leaving 8 bases between them. Germline-derived CDR1 and CDR2 are LNHNV and YYDKDF (reference sequence). CDR3 size: 13 residues.

Many counts were recorded for this clonotype. The V call is TRBV5-6, the J call TRBJ2-7, with TRBD2 matching 11 bases. V was pared by 4 bases and J by 4 bases, with 7 bases of the junction left unmatched. The CDR3 has 15 amino acids. Germline V lookup: CDR1 SGHDT, CDR2 YYEEEE. The DNA for the CDR3 is TGTGCCAGCAGCCGTCCCGGGACTAGCGGATACGAGCAGTACTTC. This sequence encodes CASSRPGTSGYEQYF.

The chain combines TRBV20-1 with TRBJ2-3, with D maybe TRBD2 (5 bases). Germline V gives CDR1 DFQATT, CDR2 SNEGSKA (reference sequence). CDR3 length equals 13 residues. The ends were cut back, 6 bases at V and 3 bases at J, with 13 bases in the middle. In nucleotides, the CDR3 is TGCAGTGCCGCCCTGCCGGGAACAGATACGCAGTATTTT. Its protein is CSAALPGTDTQYF.

V usage is TRBV5-1 and J usage is TRBJ2-2, with a weak D call TRBD2 (6 bases). In germline, CDR1 is SGHRS, CDR2 YFSETQ. This CDR3 has 12 residues. V was shortened by 5 bases and J by 6 bases, with 8 bases between the two germline ends. The CDR3 DNA reads TGCGCCAGCAGGCGGGATTCCGGGGAGCTGTTTTTT. Its protein is CASRRDSGELFF.

This clonotype showed up many times. The chain employs TRBV5-1 and TRBJ2-1, with a weak D call TRBD1 (5 bases). CDR3 length: 15 residues. The ends were cut back, 7 bases at V and 2 bases at J, with 16 bases in the middle. CDR1 is SGHRS and CDR2 is YFSETQ in the germline V gene. CDR3 in amino acids: CASGNPGKAYNEQFF. CDR3 sequence (DNA): TGCGCCAGCGGGAACCCAGGGAAAGCCTACAATGAGCAGTTCTTC.

In this sample, this clonotype turned up many times. The chain combines TRBV5-1 with TRBJ2-5; TRBD2 matches at 13 bases. Germline V gives CDR1 SGHRS, CDR2 YFSETQ. The CDR3 runs to 17 residues. V lost 3 bases, J lost 5 bases, and 10 bases stayed unmatched. The chain's CDR3 is CASSSGTSGIVQETQYF. Written as DNA, the CDR3 is TGCGCCAGCAGCTCCGGGACTAGCGGGATTGTCCAGGAGACCCAGTACTTC.

The CDR3 here is CASSIGRTFDTGELFF. The CDR3 bases are TGTGCCAGTAGTATTGGAAGGACGTTCGACACCGGGGAGCTGTTTTTT. The V and J genes are TRBV19 and TRBJ2-2, with D unresolved. The V gene lost 3 bases and the J gene lost 3 bases, with 14 bases spanning the gap. Germline V gives CDR1 LNHDA, CDR2 SQIVND (reference sequence). This CDR3 is built from 16 residues.

The table lists this clonotype with many counts. The J gene is TRBJ1-5, the V gene TRBV4-3, with 11 bases aligning to TRBD1. With 1 base clipped from V and 3 bases from J, the junction kept 11 bases outside the gene matches. The CDR3 is made up of 19 amino acids. The germline V gene encodes CDR1 LGHNA and CDR2 YSLEER. The CDR3: CASSQVSGTGGWFNQPQHF. The CDR3 DNA is TGCGCCAGCAGCCAAGTTTCCGGGACAGGGGGGTGGTTCAATCAGCCCCAGCATTTT.

The rearrangement links TRBV20-1 to TRBJ1-4; 7 bases fit TRBD1. Germline CDR1 DFQATT, CDR2 SNEGSKA (reference sequence). CDR3 size: 13 residues. The ends lost 4 bases at V and 7 bases at J; junction bases unmatched: 6. This CDR3 reads CSANPQGGEKLFF. The CDR3 region has the DNA TGCAGTGCTAATCCCCAGGGGGGTGAAAAACTGTTTTTT.

This clonotype turned up a few times. This sequence joins TRBV27 and TRBJ1-1; tentative D call: TRBD1 (6 bases). V was pared by 6 bases and J by 4 bases, with 21 bases between. Germline V gene data show CDR1 as MNHEY and CDR2 as SMNVEV (reference sequence). The CDR3 extends over 16 amino acids. The CDR3 loop is CASSNYPPGESTEAFF. The CDR3 DNA follows: TGTGCCAGCAGCAATTATCCCCCAGGGGAGAGCACTGAAGCTTTCTTT.

This clonotype occurred many times. DNA of the CDR3: TGCGCCAGCAGCCACTCACTAGTCGATGAGCAGTTCTTC. Translating gives CASSHSLVDEQFF. The J gene is TRBJ2-1, the V gene TRBV4-1; the D gene is possibly TRBD2 (5 bases). The germline V and J ends were trimmed by 3 bases and 8 bases, with 11 bases remaining between them. The CDR3 extends over 13 amino acids. Looked up from germline, CDR1 is MGHRA and CDR2 is YSYEKL.

This chain uses TRBV29-1 with TRBJ2-5, with TRBD2 as a possible D gene (6 bases). Germline CDR1 reads SQVTM; CDR2 reads ANQGSEA. The CDR3 runs to 12 residues. The ends were cut back, 4 bases at V and 5 bases at J, with 11 bases in the middle. The CDR3 DNA is TGCAGCGTTGCACCGCGGGACGAGACCCAGTACTTC. This codes for CSVAPRDETQYF. The full variable domain, completed using reference TRBV29-1 and TRBJ2-5, is SAVISQKPSRDICQRGTSLTIQCQVDSQVTMMFWYRQQPGQSLTLIATANQGSEATYESGFVIDKFPISRPNLTFSTLTVSNMSPEDSSIYLCSVAPRDETQYFGPGTRLLVL.

DNA for the CDR3: TGTGCCACCTCCGACTCCTCCGGGGTGGAAGGCACAGATACGCAGTATTTT. This codes for CATSDSSGVEGTDTQYF. This chain links TRBV24-1 with TRBJ2-3; D possibly corresponds to TRBD2 (5 bases). This CDR3 is built from 17 residues. V lost 9 bases, J lost 1 base, and 22 bases lay in between. Germline values: CDR1 KGHDR, CDR2 SFDVKD.

A few counts support this clonotype. J is TRBJ2-7 and V is TRBV10-3; 8 positions agree with TRBD2. This CDR3 contains 13 residues. V lost 6 bases, J lost 4 bases, and 5 bases stayed unmatched. Germline lookup yields CDR1 ENHRY and CDR2 SYGVKD. Written as DNA, the CDR3 is TGTGCCATCAGCAGCGGGAGAGTGTACGAGCAGTACTTC. Amino acid sequence: CAISSGRVYEQYF.

V is TRBV11-3 and J is TRBJ2-3; possibly TRBD2 for D (6 bases). Germline V CDR1 and CDR2: SGHNT, YENEEA. This CDR3 comprises 15 residues. Trimming shortened V by 2 bases and J by 10 bases, and 19 bases separated the two germline ends. CDR3 in DNA: TGTGCCAGCAGCTTAAACCGGGAGACCTATTGGGCGCAGTATTTT. Translating gives CASSLNRETYWAQYF.

The rearrangement joins TRBV7-6 to TRBJ2-1, with D uncertain. The CDR3 runs to 11 residues. The ends were cut back, 7 bases at V and 10 bases at J, with 11 bases in the middle. Germline-derived CDR1 and CDR2 are SGHVS and FNYEAQ. The CDR3 DNA reads as TGTGCCAGCACCTCCACCGGAGAGCAGTTCTTC. Its protein is CASTSTGEQFF.

This clonotype was detected ten times or more. The genes are TRBV27 and TRBJ2-1, with D tentatively TRBD2 (5 bases). CDR1 and CDR2 (germline): MNHEY, SMNVEV (reference sequence). CDR3 length: 14 residues. Trimming stripped 3 bases from V and 0 bases from J, with 6 bases between. This chain's CDR3 is CASSLSGSYNEQFF. The CDR3 coding sequence is TGTGCCAGCAGTTTGAGCGGCTCCTACAATGAGCAGTTCTTC.